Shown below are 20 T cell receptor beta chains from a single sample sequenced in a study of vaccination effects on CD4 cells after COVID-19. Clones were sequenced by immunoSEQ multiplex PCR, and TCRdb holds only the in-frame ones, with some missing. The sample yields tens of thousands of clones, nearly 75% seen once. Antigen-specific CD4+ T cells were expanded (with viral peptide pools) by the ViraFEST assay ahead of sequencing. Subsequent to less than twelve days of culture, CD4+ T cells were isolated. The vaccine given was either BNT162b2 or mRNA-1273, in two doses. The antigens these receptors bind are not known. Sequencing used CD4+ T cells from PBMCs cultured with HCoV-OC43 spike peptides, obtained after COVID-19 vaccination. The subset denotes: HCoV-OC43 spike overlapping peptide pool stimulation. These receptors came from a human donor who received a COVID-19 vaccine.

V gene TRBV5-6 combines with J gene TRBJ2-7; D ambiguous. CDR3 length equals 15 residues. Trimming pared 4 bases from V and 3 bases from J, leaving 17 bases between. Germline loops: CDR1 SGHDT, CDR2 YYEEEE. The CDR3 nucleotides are TGTGCCAGCAGCCCCCCGAGTGGCTCCGTCTACGAGCAGTACTTC. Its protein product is CASSPPSGSVYEQYF.

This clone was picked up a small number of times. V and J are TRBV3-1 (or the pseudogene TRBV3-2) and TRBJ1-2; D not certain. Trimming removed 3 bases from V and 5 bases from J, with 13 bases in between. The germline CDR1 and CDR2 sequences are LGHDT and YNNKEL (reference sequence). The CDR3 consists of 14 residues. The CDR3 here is CASSQRHRLYGYTF. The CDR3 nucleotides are TGTGCCAGCAGCCAGAGACACAGACTTTATGGCTACACCTTC.

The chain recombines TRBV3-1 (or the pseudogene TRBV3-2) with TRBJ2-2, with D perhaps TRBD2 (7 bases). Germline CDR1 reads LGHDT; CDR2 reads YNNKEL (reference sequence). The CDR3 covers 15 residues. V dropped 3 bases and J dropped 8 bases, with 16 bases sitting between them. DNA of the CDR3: TGTGCCAGCAGCCACCTGAGGGGGGGCTTGGGGGAGCTGTTTTTT. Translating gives CASSHLRGGLGELFF.

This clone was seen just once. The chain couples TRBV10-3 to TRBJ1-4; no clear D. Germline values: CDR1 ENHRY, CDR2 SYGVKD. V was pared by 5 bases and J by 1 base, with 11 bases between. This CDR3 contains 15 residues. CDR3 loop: CAISPDGGTNEKLFF. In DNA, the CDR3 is TGTGCCATCAGTCCCGATGGTGGAACTAATGAAAAACTGTTTTTT.

The CDR3 here is CASSLGERTEAFF. As DNA, the CDR3 is TGTGCCAGCAGCTTAGGCGAGCGTACTGAAGCTTTCTTT. V is TRBV7-9 and J is TRBJ1-1, with D unresolved. Trimming stripped 1 base from V and 5 bases from J, with 8 bases between. Germline CDR1 SEHNR, CDR2 FQNEAQ (reference sequence). This CDR3 has 13 amino acids.

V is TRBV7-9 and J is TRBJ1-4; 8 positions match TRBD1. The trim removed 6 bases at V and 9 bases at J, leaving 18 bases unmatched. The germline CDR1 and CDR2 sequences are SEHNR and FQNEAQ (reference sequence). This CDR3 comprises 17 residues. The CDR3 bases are TGTGCCAGCAGACAACCCCGGGCAGGGGGCGTTTCGAAAAAACTGTTTTTT. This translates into CASRQPRAGGVSKKLFF.

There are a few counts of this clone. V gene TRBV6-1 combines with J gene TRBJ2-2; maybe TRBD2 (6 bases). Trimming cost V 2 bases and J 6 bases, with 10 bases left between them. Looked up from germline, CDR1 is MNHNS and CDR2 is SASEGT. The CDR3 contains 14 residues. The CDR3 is CASSETWGAGELFF. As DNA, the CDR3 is TGTGCCAGCAGTGAAACTTGGGGGGCCGGGGAGCTGTTTTTT.

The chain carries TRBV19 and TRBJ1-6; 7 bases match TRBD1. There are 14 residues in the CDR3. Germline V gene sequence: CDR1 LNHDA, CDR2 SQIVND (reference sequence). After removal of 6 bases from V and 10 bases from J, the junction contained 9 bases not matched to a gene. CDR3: CASRYGQVVSPLHF. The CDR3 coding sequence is TGTGCCAGTAGATACGGACAGGTAGTATCACCCCTCCACTTT.

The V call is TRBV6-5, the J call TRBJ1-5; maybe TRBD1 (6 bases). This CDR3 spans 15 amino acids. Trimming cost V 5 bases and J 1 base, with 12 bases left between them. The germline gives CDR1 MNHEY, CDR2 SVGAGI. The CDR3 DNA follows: TGTGCCAGCAGTCACGAGGGGGTAAGCAATCAGCCCCAGCATTTT. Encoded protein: CASSHEGVSNQPQHF.

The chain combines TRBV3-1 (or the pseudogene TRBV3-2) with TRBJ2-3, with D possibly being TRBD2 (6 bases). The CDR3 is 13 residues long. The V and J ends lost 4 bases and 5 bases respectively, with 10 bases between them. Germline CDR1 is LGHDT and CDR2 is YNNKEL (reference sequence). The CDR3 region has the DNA TGTGCCAGCAGCCCGACTAGGCTAGATACGCAGTATTTT. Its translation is CASSPTRLDTQYF.

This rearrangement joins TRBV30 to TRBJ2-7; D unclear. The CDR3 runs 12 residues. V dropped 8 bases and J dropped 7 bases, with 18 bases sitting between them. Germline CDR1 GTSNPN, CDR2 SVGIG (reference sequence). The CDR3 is CAVERKLGEQYF. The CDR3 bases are TGTGCCGTAGAAAGAAAGTTGGGGGAGCAGTACTTC.

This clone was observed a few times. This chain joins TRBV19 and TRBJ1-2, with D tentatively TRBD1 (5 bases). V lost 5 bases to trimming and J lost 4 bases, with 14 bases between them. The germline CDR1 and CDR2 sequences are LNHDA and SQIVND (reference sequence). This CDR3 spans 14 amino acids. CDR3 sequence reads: CASSLKGNSYGYTF. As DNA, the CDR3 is TGTGCCAGTAGTCTCAAGGGGAATTCCTATGGCTACACCTTC. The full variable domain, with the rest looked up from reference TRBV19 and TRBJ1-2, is DGGITQSPKYLFRKEGQNVTLSCEQNLNHDAMYWYRQDPGQGLRLIYYSQIVNDFQKGDIAEGYSVSREKKESFPLTVTSAQKNPTAFYLCASSLKGNSYGYTFGSGTRLTVV.

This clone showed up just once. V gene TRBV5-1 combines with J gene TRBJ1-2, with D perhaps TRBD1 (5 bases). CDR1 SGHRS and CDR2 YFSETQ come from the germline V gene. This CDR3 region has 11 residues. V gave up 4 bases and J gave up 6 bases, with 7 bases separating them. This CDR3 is CASSGTDGYTF. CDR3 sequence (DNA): TGCGCCAGCAGCGGGACGGATGGCTACACCTTC. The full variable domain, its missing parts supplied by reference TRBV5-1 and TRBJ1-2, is KAGVTQTPRYLIKTRGQQVTLSCSPISGHRSVSWYQQTPGQGLQFLFEYFSETQRNKGNFPGRFSGRQFSNSRSEMNVSTLELGDSALYLCASSGTDGYTFGSGTRLTVV.

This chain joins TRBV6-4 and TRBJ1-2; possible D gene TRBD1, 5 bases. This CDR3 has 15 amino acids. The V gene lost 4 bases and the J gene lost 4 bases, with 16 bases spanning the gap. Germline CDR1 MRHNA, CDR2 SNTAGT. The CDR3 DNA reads TGTGCCAGCAGTGCACAAACGGGGGTAGGCTATGGCTACACCTTC. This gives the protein CASSAQTGVGYGYTF.

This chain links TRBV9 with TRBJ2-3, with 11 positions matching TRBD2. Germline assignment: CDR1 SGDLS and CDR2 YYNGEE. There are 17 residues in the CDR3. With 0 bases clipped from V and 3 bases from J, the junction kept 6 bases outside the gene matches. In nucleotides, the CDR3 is TGTGCCAGCAGCGTAGAACTAGCGGGAGTTGGAACAGATACGCAGTATTTT. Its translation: CASSVELAGVGTDTQYF. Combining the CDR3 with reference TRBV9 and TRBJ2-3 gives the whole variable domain DSGVTQTPKHLITATGQRVTLRCSPRSGDLSVYWYQQSLDQGLQFLIQYYNGEERAKGNILERFSAQQFPDLHSELNLSSLELGDSALYFCASSVELAGVGTDTQYFGPGTRLTVL.

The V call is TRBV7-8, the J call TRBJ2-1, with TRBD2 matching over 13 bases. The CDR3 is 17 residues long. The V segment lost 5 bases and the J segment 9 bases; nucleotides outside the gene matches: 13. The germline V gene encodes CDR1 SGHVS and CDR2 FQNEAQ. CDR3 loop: CASSLTTGLAGVGEQFF. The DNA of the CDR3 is TGTGCCAGCAGCCTAACGACCGGACTAGCGGGAGTAGGTGAGCAGTTCTTC.

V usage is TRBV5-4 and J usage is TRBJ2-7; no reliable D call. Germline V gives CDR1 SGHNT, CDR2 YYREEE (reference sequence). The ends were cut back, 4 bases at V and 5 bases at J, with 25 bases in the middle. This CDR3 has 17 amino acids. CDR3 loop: CASSTEWTGRLYDEQYF. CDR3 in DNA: TGTGCCAGCAGCACGGAGTGGACGGGCCGGTTATATGACGAGCAGTACTTC.

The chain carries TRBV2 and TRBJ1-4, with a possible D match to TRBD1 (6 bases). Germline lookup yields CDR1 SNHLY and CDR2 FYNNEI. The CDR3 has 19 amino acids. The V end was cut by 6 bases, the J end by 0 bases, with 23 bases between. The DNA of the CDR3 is TGTGCCAGCAGGACGGGCAACAGGGATATTAGAGCAACTAATGAAAAACTGTTTTTT. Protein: CASRTGNRDIRATNEKLFF.

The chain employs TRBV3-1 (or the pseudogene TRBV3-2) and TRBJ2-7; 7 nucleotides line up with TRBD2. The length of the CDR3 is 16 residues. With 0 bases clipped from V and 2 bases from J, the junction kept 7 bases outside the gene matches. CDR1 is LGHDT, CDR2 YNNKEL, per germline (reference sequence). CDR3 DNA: TGTGCCAGCAGCCAAGAGCGGCTAGCGGATCCCTACGAGCAGTACTTC. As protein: CASSQERLADPYEQYF.

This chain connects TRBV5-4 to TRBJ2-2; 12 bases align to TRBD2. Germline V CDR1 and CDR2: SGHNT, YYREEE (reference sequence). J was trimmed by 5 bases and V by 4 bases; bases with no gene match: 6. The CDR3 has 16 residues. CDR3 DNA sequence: TGTGCCAGCAGCGACCCTAGCGGGGGGGCGACCGGGGAGCTGTTTTTT. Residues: CASSDPSGGATGELFF.